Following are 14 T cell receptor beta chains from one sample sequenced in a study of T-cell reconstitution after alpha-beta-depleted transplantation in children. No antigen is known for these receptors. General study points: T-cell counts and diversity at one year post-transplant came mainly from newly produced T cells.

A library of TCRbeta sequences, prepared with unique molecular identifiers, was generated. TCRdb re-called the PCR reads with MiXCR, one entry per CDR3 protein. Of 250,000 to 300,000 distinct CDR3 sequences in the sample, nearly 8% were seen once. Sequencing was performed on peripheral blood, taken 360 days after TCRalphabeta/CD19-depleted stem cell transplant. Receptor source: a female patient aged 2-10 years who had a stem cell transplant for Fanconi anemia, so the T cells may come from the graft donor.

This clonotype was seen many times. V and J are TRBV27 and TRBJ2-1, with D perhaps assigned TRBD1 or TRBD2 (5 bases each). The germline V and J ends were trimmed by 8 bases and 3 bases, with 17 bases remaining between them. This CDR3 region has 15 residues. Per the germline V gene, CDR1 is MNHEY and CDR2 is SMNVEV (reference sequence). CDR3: CASVESGRNYNEQFF. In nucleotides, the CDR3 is TGTGCCAGCGTCGAATCGGGACGGAACTACAATGAGCAGTTCTTC.

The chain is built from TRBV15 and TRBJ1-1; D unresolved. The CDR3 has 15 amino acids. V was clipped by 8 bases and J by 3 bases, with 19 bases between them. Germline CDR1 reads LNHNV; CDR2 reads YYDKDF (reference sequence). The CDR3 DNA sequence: TGTGCCACCGGGTTTTTAGCGGGATTCGACACTGAAGCTTTCTTT. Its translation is CATGFLAGFDTEAFF.

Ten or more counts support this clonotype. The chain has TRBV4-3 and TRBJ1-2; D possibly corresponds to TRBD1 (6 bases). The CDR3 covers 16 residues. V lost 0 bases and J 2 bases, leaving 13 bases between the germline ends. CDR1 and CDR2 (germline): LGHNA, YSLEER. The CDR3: CASSQDSSGQNYGYTF. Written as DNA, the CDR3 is TGCGCCAGCAGCCAAGATTCTTCAGGACAGAACTATGGCTACACCTTC.

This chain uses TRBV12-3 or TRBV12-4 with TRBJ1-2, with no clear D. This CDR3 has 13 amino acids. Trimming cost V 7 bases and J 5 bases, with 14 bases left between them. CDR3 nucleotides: TGTGCCAGCACCGCGGACGTGATGTATGGCTACACCTTC. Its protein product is CASTADVMYGYTF.

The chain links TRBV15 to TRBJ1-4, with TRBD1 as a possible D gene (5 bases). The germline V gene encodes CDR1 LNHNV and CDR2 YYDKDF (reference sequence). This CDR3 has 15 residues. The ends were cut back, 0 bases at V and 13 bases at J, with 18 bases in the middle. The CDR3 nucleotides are TGTGCCACCAGCAGAGATCGGGGCCGGGGTGATGGACTGTTTTTT. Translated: CATSRDRGRGDGLFF.

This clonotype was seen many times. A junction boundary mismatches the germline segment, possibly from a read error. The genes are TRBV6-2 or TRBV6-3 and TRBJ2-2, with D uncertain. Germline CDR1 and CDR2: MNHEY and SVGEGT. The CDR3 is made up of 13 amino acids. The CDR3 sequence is CASSYSWTGELFF. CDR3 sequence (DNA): TGTGCCAGCAGCTACTCATGGACCGGGGAGCTGTTTTTT.

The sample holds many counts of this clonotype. In nucleotides, the CDR3 is TGTGCCAGCAGGGGAGGTACATTCTTTAAGCACAATGAGCAGTTCTTC. It is translated as CASRGGTFFKHNEQFF. The chain carries TRBV2 and TRBJ2-1; D might be TRBD2 (6 bases). Germline CDR1 SNHLY, CDR2 FYNNEI. Trimming shortened V by 6 bases and J by 5 bases, and 20 bases separated the two germline ends. The CDR3 totals 16 residues.

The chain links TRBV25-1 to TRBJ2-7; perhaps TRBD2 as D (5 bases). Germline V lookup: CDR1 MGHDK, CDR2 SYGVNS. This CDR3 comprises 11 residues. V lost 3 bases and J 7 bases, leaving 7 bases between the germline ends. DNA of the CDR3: TGTGCCAGCAGTGAGGGCGGGGAGCAGTACTTC. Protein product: CASSEGGEQYF.

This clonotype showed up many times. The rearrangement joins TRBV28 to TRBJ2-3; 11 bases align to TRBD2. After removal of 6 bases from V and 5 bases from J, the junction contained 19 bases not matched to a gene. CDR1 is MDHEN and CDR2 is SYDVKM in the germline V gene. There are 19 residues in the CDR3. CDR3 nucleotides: TGTGCCAGCAGCTACCGCACTAGGACTAGCGGGTCAAGAGAAGATACGCAGTATTTT. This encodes CASSYRTRTSGSREDTQYF.

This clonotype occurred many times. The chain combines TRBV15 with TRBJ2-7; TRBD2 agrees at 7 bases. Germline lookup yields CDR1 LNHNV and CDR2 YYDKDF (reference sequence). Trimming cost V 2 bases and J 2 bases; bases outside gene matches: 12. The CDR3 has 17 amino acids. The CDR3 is CATSRLYREALTYEQYF. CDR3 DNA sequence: TGTGCCACCAGCAGATTATACCGGGAGGCCCTAACCTACGAGCAGTACTTC.

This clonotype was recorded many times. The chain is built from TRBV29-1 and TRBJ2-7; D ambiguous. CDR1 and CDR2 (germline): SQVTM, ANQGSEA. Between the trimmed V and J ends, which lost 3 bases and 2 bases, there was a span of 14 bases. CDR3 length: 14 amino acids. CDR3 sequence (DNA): TGCAGCGTTGAGTTTGGCAGGACCCCCTACGAGCAGTACTTC. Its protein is CSVEFGRTPYEQYF.

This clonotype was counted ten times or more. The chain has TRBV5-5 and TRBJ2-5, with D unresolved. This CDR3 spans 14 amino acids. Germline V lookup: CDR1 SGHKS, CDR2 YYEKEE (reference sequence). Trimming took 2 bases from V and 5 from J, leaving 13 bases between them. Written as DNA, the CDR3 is TGTGCCAGCAGCTTTGGGGTGGGTGGGGAGACCCAGTACTTC. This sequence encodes CASSFGVGGETQYF.

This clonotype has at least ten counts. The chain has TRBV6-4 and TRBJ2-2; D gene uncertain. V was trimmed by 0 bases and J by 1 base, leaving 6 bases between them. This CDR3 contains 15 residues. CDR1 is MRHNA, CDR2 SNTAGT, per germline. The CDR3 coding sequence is TGTGCCAGCAGTGACTCGGGCGGGAACACCGGGGAGCTGTTTTTT. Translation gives CASSDSGGNTGELFF.

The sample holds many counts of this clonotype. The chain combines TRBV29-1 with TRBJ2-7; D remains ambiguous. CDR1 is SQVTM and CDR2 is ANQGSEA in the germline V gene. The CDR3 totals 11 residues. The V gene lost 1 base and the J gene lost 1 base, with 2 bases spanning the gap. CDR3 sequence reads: CSVEGSYEQYF. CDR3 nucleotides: TGCAGCGTTGAAGGTTCCTACGAGCAGTACTTC.